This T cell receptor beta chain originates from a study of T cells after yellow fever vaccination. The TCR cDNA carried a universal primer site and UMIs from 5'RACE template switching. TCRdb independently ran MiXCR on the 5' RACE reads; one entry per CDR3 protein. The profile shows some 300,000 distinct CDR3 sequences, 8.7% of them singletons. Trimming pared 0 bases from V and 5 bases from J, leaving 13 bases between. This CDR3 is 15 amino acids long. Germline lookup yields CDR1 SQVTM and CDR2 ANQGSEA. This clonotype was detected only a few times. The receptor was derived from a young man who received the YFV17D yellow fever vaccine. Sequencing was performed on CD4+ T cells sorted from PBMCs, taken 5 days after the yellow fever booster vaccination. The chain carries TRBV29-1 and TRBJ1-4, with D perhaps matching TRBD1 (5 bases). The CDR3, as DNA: TGCAGCGTTGAAGAGATAGGACACAACAATGAAAAACTGTTTTTT. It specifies CSVEEIGHNNEKLFF.